Listed below are T cell receptor beta chains from one sample, sequenced in a study of tumor-infiltrating lymphocytes in primary liver carcinoma. TCRdb passed the multiplex PCR reads through MiXCR, listing each CDR3 protein once. In the table there are about 310,000 distinct CDR3 sequences, about three fifths of which are singletons. Material: peripheral blood. These receptors were obtained from a woman under 40 with primary liver carcinoma and hepatitis B virus infection. The CDR3 runs from the conserved cysteine through the conserved F or W. D genes are given only for firm matches. The size entry is marked missing in some rows and otherwise reads once, few, many or a size class.

J gene,D gene,clone size,V gene,CDR3 DNA,CDR3 protein
TRBJ2-3,NA,NA,TRBV6-1,TGTGCCAGCAGTGAAGGCATTGCCACAGATACGCAGTATTTT,CASSEGIATDTQYF
TRBJ2-2,NA,NA,TRBV6-5,TGTGCCAGCAGTTACGCGGGTTTGTCCGGGGACCTGTTTTTT,CASSYAGLSGDLFF
TRBJ2-3,TRBD2,NA,TRBV29-1,TGCAGCGCCGGGGCGGGAGCCGGCACAGATACGCAGTATTTT,CSAGAGAGTDTQYF
TRBJ1-5,NA,NA,TRBV12-3/TRBV12-4,TGTTCCAGCAGTAACCCACAGGGTAATAGCAATCAGCCCCAGCATTTT,CSSSNPQGNSNQPQHF
TRBJ2-1,NA,NA,TRBV6-4,TGTGCCAGCAGTCCCGGGACCACCGGGCTTAGTGAGCAGTTCTTC,CASSPGTTGLSEQFF
TRBJ2-3,TRBD1,few,TRBV6-1,TGTGCCAGCAGTGGTCGCATTGGACAGGGCAACACAGATACGCAGTATTTT,CASSGRIGQGNTDTQYF
TRBJ2-6,NA,NA,TRBV4-1,TGCGCCAGCAGCCAAGCCTCAACAGGGTCTGGGGCCGACGTCCTGACTTTC,CASSQASTGSGADVLTF
TRBJ2-7,NA,once,TRBV6-2/TRBV6-3,TGTGCCAGCATTTGGCCTGCCGTCGGTGAGCAGTACTTC,CASIWPAVGEQYF
TRBJ2-5,NA,few,TRBV4-2,TGTGCCAGCAGCCAAGATCCGGCGAGAGGCACCTACACTGAAGAGACCCAGTACTTC,CASSQDPARGTYTEETQYF
TRBJ2-1,NA,few,TRBV14,TGTGCCAGCAGCCCTAAGGACGACAATGAGCAGTTCTTC,CASSPKDDNEQFF
TRBJ2-2,TRBD2,NA,TRBV6-2/TRBV6-3,TGTGCCAGCAGTTCGGGACTAGCCCCCGGGGAGCCGTTTTTT,CASSSGLAPGEPFF
TRBJ2-7,NA,few,TRBV6-5,TGTGCCAGCAACCCTTTACCGGTCGGCTCCTACGAGCAGTACTTC,CASNPLPVGSYEQYF
TRBJ1-1,NA,NA,TRBV7-9,TGTGCCAGCAGCCAATGGCTGAACACTGAAGCTTTCTTT,CASSQWLNTEAFF
TRBJ1-1,NA,NA,TRBV4-1,TGCACCAGCAGCCTGACAACAGGCCTAGGGGCCCTGACTACTGAAGCTTTCTTT,CTSSLTTGLGALTTEAFF
TRBJ2-7,NA,NA,TRBV6-6,TGTGCCAACAGTTACTCCCAGGGAGAATATCCCTACGAGCAGTACTTC,CANSYSQGEYPYEQYF
TRBJ2-7,NA,few,TRBV4-1,TGCGCCAGCAGCCAAGACTACGGACTCTTACTCGAGCAGTACTTC,CASSQDYGLLLEQYF
TRBJ2-7,TRBD2,NA,TRBV6-5,TGTGCCAGCAGTTACCAGGGGGGACTAGCGGGATTAGCATACGAGCAGTACTTC,CASSYQGGLAGLAYEQYF
TRBJ2-1,NA,NA,TRBV7-9,TGTGCCAGCAGCTTAGTGGCAGGAGCCTTCTTCTACAATGAGCAGTTCTTC,CASSLVAGAFFYNEQFF
TRBJ1-3,TRBD1,NA,TRBV4-2,TGTGCCAGCAGCCAAGATATCGGGACAGGGGGCTCTGGAAACACCATATATTTT,CASSQDIGTGGSGNTIYF
TRBJ2-5,NA,NA,TRBV29-1,TGCAGCGTGGCTGTGGGGGGAGAGGCCCAATACTTC,CSVAVGGEAQYF
TRBJ2-3,NA,once,TRBV28,TGTGCCAACAGTTTTTTCCAAACAGATCCGCAGTATTTT,CANSFFQTDPQYF
TRBJ1-2,NA,NA,TRBV18,TGTGCCAGCTCGGCAATATGGGGCTACACCTTC,CASSAIWGYTF
TRBJ2-3,NA,NA,TRBV11-1,TGTGCCAGCAGCTTAGTCCTCAACAAAGATACCCAGTATTTT,CASSLVLNKDTQYF
TRBJ1-3,NA,many,TRBV29-1,TGCAGTGTTTTAGGGCGCTCTGGAAACACCATATATTTT,CSVLGRSGNTIYF